A selection of T cell receptor beta chains follows, all from one sample in a study of blood T cell repertoires in COVID-19. Assay used: immunoSEQ multiplex PCR; TCRdb lists only in-frame clones, some missing. The sample yields hundreds of thousands of clones, around 90% seen once. The source material was peripheral blood. The receptor source for this set is a human donor in a cohort sampled during active COVID-19. Both conserved end residues are part of each CDR3. The D gene is left open where the match is weak. Only some rows state a clone size, as once, few, many or a class for expanded clones.

D gene: .
V gene: TRBV6-5
clone size: once
CDR3 protein: CASSYQGWGYTF

D gene: TRBD1
V gene: TRBV9
clone size: .
CDR3 protein: CASSTRTGLLGDGEQYF

D gene: TRBD1
V gene: TRBV7-2
clone size: .
CDR3 protein: CASSLGGMRNQPQHF

D gene: TRBD2
V gene: TRBV7-6
clone size: once
CDR3 protein: CASSFGTSNTYEQYF

D gene: .
V gene: TRBV12-3/TRBV12-4
clone size: .
CDR3 protein: CASSSYNEQFF

D gene: .
V gene: TRBV15
clone size: .
CDR3 protein: CATSRGGGVNQPQHF

D gene: .
V gene: TRBV15
clone size: once
CDR3 protein: CATSRERSGYGYTF

D gene: .
V gene: TRBV7-8
clone size: few
CDR3 protein: CASSPRGGMRQPQHF

D gene: .
V gene: TRBV19
clone size: .
CDR3 protein: CASSKLSQGNSPLHF

D gene: TRBD1
V gene: TRBV4-1
clone size: .
CDR3 protein: CASSRLGQGNTIYF

D gene: TRBD2
V gene: TRBV5-6
clone size: .
CDR3 protein: CASSPPGLAEEQFF

D gene: TRBD2
V gene: TRBV7-2
clone size: .
CDR3 protein: CASSPRWGSGGVPETQYF

D gene: .
V gene: TRBV19
clone size: .
CDR3 protein: CASSVGNSPLHF

D gene: TRBD2
V gene: TRBV5-1
clone size: few
CDR3 protein: CASSSLAGSYNEQFF

D gene: .
V gene: TRBV25-1
clone size: few
CDR3 protein: CASRNTVQFF

D gene: TRBD2
V gene: TRBV19
clone size: .
CDR3 protein: CASSVGTSGSNEQFF

D gene: .
V gene: TRBV5-6
clone size: .
CDR3 protein: CASSLFGGDQPQHF

D gene: .
V gene: TRBV4-1
clone size: .
CDR3 protein: CASSQEALLPNTEAFF

D gene: .
V gene: TRBV7-9
clone size: .
CDR3 protein: CASSLADGGPLYEQYF

D gene: TRBD2
V gene: TRBV11-2
clone size: .
CDR3 protein: CASSTSGRPPYEQYF

D gene: TRBD1
V gene: TRBV19
clone size: .
CDR3 protein: CASSTSRDRAYEQYF

D gene: TRBD1
V gene: TRBV4-1
clone size: .
CDR3 protein: CASSQDLRAGGIHEQYF

D gene: .
V gene: TRBV7-9
clone size: once
CDR3 protein: CASSIQAGGHGGYTF

D gene: .
V gene: TRBV28
clone size: .
CDR3 protein: CASIPGLINTEAFF

D gene: .
V gene: TRBV4-3
clone size: .
CDR3 protein: CASSQDRGTEAFF

D gene: .
V gene: TRBV27
clone size: .
CDR3 protein: CASSSGLRAYEQYF

D gene: TRBD2
V gene: TRBV7-9
clone size: .
CDR3 protein: CASSLERELNEQYF

D gene: TRBD2
V gene: TRBV29-1
clone size: .
CDR3 protein: CSVDLLAGDTQYF

D gene: TRBD2
V gene: TRBV7-3
clone size: .
CDR3 protein: CASSLGGRSSGVQYF

D gene: .
V gene: TRBV5-1
clone size: .
CDR3 protein: CASSSDPGAEAFF

D gene: .
V gene: TRBV7-8
clone size: .
CDR3 protein: CASSMKGNLGEQYF

D gene: TRBD2
V gene: TRBV13
clone size: .
CDR3 protein: CASSLRAGAISYEQYF

D gene: .
V gene: TRBV5-1
clone size: .
CDR3 protein: CASSLVPGDYGYTF

D gene: TRBD2
V gene: TRBV6-2/TRBV6-3
clone size: .
CDR3 protein: CASSYSGTRITGANVLTF